These T cell receptor beta chains were read from a single sample in a study of shared clonotypes between healthy human individuals. Profiling relied on immunoSEQ multiplex PCR, and the TCRdb table lists in-frame clones only, not all of them. The sample yields about 1.1 million clones, approximately 78% seen once. The sample consisted of memory CD4+ T cells from PBMCs. Receptors were obtained from a man younger than 35 in good health. Some clones in this sample may be carry-over from other donors' samples. Both conserved end residues are part of each CDR3. Each record gives: J gene, clone size, D gene, V gene, CDR3 protein, CDR3 DNA. The D gene is left open where the match is weak. Not every row has a clone size; where given, it reads once, few, many or a size class.

TRBJ2-4 . . TRBV7-9 CASSSTRGVNIQYF TGTGCCAGCAGCTCGACGAGGGGGGTAAACATTCAGTACTTC
TRBJ2-1 . TRBD2 TRBV7-3 CASSLEAGGPHEQFF TGTGCCAGCAGCTTAGAGGCGGGAGGGCCACATGAGCAGTTCTTC
TRBJ1-4 . . TRBV15 CATSRGTGIRKLFF TGTGCCACCAGCAGAGGCACAGGGATACGGAAACTGTTTTTT
TRBJ2-1 . . TRBV10-3 CAIREPQGSYNEQFF TGTGCCATCAGGGAGCCGCAGGGGTCCTACAATGAGCAGTTCTTC
TRBJ2-2 . TRBD2 TRBV5-1 CASSLAGLADNTGELFF TGCGCCAGCAGCTTGGCCGGACTAGCGGACAACACCGGGGAGCTGTTTTTT
TRBJ1-2 . . TRBV7-3 CASSPGGAYGYTF TGTGCCAGCAGTCCGGGGGGCGCCTATGGCTACACCTTC
TRBJ1-2 . TRBD1 TRBV11-2 CASSPSGAGGSYGYTF TGTGCCAGCAGCCCAAGCGGGGCAGGGGGGAGCTATGGCTACACCTTC
TRBJ1-5 . . TRBV2 CASRADLGRNQPQHF TGTGCCAGCAGGGCGGACCTGGGGCGCAATCAGCCCCAGCATTTT
TRBJ2-3 once TRBD1 TRBV30 CAVTGASTDTQYF TGTGCCGTCACAGGGGCTAGCACAGATACGCAGTATTTT
TRBJ1-3 . . TRBV21-1 CASSPGVGNTIYF TGTGCCAGCAGCCCGGGCGTCGGAAACACCATATATTTT
TRBJ1-5 . . TRBV28 CASRPPGGDQPQHF TGTGCCAGCCGACCCCCGGGGGGAGATCAGCCCCAGCATTTT
TRBJ1-4 . . TRBV28 CASSRPQAGGNEKLFF TGTGCCAGCAGCCGACCTCAAGCGGGGGGCAATGAAAAACTGTTTTTT
TRBJ1-5 . . TRBV28 CASSLLGRGSGYQPQHF TGTGCCAGCAGCCTCTTGGGGCGGGGATCGGGGTATCAGCCCCAGCATTTT
TRBJ2-2 . TRBD2 TRBV7-3 CASSLGRGTGELFF TGTGCCAGCAGCTTGGGGAGGGGCACCGGGGAGCTGTTTTTT
TRBJ2-2 . TRBD2 TRBV27 CASSWGRERTGELFF TGTGCCAGCAGTTGGGGGAGGGAACGGACCGGGGAGCTGTTTTTT
TRBJ2-1 once TRBD2 TRBV28 CASRSGRAPRTYNEQFF TGTGCCAGCAGGAGCGGGAGGGCCCCCAGAACCTACAATGAGCAGTTCTTC
TRBJ2-3 once . TRBV18 CASSLQTSPYFTDTQYF TGTGCCAGCTCACTCCAAACCTCCCCCTATTTCACAGATACGCAGTATTTT
TRBJ2-7 . . TRBV5-1 CASSLVPTTSYEQYF TGCGCCAGCAGCTTGGTTCCGACTACCTCCTACGAGCAGTACTTC
TRBJ2-3 . TRBD2 TRBV10-3 CAMSSGASTDTQYF TGTGCCATGTCTAGCGGGGCTAGCACAGATACGCAGTATTTT
TRBJ2-4 few . TRBV6-1 CASSEATGWSNIQYF TGTGCCAGCAGTGAAGCCACAGGGTGGTCAAACATTCAGTACTTC
TRBJ2-5 . . TRBV28 CASSFLGAETQYF TGTGCCAGCAGTTTCCTCGGGGCGGAGACCCAGTACTTC
TRBJ2-3 . . TRBV7-9 CASSLEGKKSTDTQYF TGTGCCAGCAGCTTAGAGGGAAAGAAAAGCACAGATACGCAGTATTTT
TRBJ1-5 . TRBD1 TRBV6-1 CASMEGAIDNQPQHF TGTGCCAGCATGGAGGGGGCGATTGATAATCAGCCCCAGCATTTT
TRBJ2-7 . TRBD2 TRBV29-1 CSSWGGKQYF TGCAGCTCATGGGGGGGAAAGCAGTACTTC
TRBJ2-3 once . TRBV29-1 CSVSSGTDTQYF TGCAGCGTCTCCTCGGGCACAGATACGCAGTATTTT
TRBJ1-5 . TRBD1 TRBV6-6 CASHGQGAGSNQPQHF TGTGCCAGCCATGGACAGGGGGCAGGTAGCAATCAGCCCCAGCATTTT
TRBJ2-1 . . TRBV11-2 CASTPIRVGEQFF TGTGCCAGCACTCCCATTAGGGTGGGTGAGCAGTTCTTC
TRBJ2-7 . . TRBV5-1 CASSNRLQGYSYEQYF TGCGCCAGCAGCAATCGCCTGCAGGGCTACTCCTACGAGCAGTACTTC
TRBJ2-7 . . TRBV5-1 CASRRTGLIYEQYF TGCGCCAGCCGGCGGACGGGGTTAATCTACGAGCAGTACTTC
TRBJ2-1 . TRBD2 TRBV7-3 CASSLSPGGPWYEQFF TGTGCCAGCAGCTTAAGTCCGGGAGGGCCGTGGTATGAGCAGTTCTTC
TRBJ2-2 once . TRBV6-5 CASSWGGNTGELFF TGTGCCAGCAGTTGGGGAGGGAACACCGGGGAGCTGTTTTTT
TRBJ2-7 . . TRBV27 CASSLLSYEQYF TGTGCCAGCAGTTTATTATCCTACGAGCAGTACTTC
TRBJ1-5 few . TRBV20-1 CSARGALAQHF TGCAGTGCTAGAGGGGCTCTAGCCCAGCATTTT
TRBJ1-2 . . TRBV7-2 CASSFSVGGLRYGYTF TGTGCCAGCAGCTTCTCGGTTGGGGGGCTTCGGTATGGCTACACCTTC
TRBJ2-5 . . TRBV7-2 CASGRGIETQYF TGTGCCTCTGGGAGGGGGATAGAGACCCAGTACTTC
TRBJ2-7 once TRBD2 TRBV6-5 CAVLAGASSDEQYF TGTGCCGTACTAGCGGGTGCCTCGTCCGACGAGCAGTACTTC
TRBJ2-2 . . TRBV6-5 CASVGREGAGELFF TGTGCCAGCGTAGGCAGGGAAGGAGCCGGGGAGCTGTTTTTT
TRBJ2-3 . . TRBV7-8 CASSLGAFTDTQYF TGTGCCAGCAGCCTAGGGGCTTTCACAGATACGCAGTATTTT
TRBJ2-7 . TRBD1 TRBV7-6 CASSFGSIKGADEQYF TGTGCCAGCAGCTTCGGGTCGATAAAGGGGGCGGACGAGCAGTACTTC
TRBJ1-5 few . TRBV25-1 CASSDRQLNQPQHF TGTGCCAGCAGTGATCGACAACTCAATCAGCCCCAGCATTTT
TRBJ1-5 . . TRBV30 CAWSGRGGQPQHF TGTGCCTGGAGTGGGAGGGGCGGTCAGCCCCAGCATTTT